This entry describes one T cell receptor beta chain. This specimen belongs to a study of blood T cell repertoires in COVID-19. For the study at large: Acute and convalescent COVID-19 specimens originated in the United States, Italy and Spain.

CDR1 is SEHNR and CDR2 is FQNEAQ in the germline V gene (reference sequence). V lost 2 bases to trimming and J lost 0 bases; unmatched junction nucleotides: 11. The CDR3 runs to 18 residues. Libraries were prepared by immunoSEQ multiplex PCR; TCRdb keeps only in-frame clonotypes and omits some of them. The sample comprises approximately 98,000 clones, 81% of which are singletons, and roughly 10% rests with the top ten. This receptor was taken from a woman older than 75 with acute or convalescent COVID-19. The sample consisted of peripheral blood. The V and J genes are TRBV7-9 and TRBJ2-7; TRBD1 agrees at 9 bases. This CDR3 reads CASSLNPGQGSSSYEQYV. The CDR3 coding sequence is TGTGCCAGCAGCTTAAATCCGGGACAGGGATCTAGCTCCTACGAGCAGTACGTC.